This T cell receptor beta chain was recovered during a study of blood T cell repertoires in COVID-19. About the research overall: COVID-19 samples collected from the United States, Italy and Spain covered acute and convalescent phases.

V shed 3 bases and J shed 0 bases, with 10 bases lying between them. The length of the CDR3 is 15 residues. Germline loops: CDR1 MNHEY, CDR2 SMNVEV (reference sequence). TCRdb keeps only in-frame clones here, not all; method: immunoSEQ multiplex PCR. Of about 220,000 clones in the sample, 75% to 90% were seen once. This TCR was recovered from a woman between 40 and 55 years old with acute COVID-19. Sequencing was done on a sample of PBMCs or T cells enriched from blood (not recorded which). V gene TRBV27 combines with J gene TRBJ2-3; D is unresolved. CDR3 in amino acids: CASSFLSGSTDTQYF. CDR3 bases: TGTGCCAGCAGTTTCCTCAGTGGTAGCACAGATACGCAGTATTTT.